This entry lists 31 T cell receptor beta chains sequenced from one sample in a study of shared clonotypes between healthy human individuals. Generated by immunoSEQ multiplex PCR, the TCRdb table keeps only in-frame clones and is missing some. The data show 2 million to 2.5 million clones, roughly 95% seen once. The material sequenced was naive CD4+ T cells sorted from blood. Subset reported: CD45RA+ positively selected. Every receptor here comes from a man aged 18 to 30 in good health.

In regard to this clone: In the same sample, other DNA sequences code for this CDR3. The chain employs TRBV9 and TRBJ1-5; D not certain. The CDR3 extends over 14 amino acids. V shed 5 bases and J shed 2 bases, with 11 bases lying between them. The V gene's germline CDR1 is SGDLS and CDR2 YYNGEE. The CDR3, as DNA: TGTGCCAGCAGTGCTGGGCCGGGCAATCAGCCCCAGCATTTT. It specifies CASSAGPGNQPQHF.

This CDR3 is CSVEGQSGQPQHF. In nucleotides, the CDR3 is TGCAGCGTTGAAGGACAGTCAGGACAGCCCCAGCATTTT. The chain couples TRBV29-1 to TRBJ1-5; D is possibly TRBD1 (5 bases). The ends were cut back, 1 base at V and 7 bases at J, with 11 bases in the middle. CDR3 length equals 13 residues. Germline lookup yields CDR1 SQVTM and CDR2 ANQGSEA. Using reference TRBV29-1 and TRBJ1-5 for the parts outside the CDR3, the full variable domain is SAVISQKPSRDICQRGTSLTIQCQVDSQVTMMFWYRQQPGQSLTLIATANQGSEATYESGFVIDKFPISRPNLTFSTLTVSNMSPEDSSIYLCSVEGQSGQPQHFGDGTRLSIL.

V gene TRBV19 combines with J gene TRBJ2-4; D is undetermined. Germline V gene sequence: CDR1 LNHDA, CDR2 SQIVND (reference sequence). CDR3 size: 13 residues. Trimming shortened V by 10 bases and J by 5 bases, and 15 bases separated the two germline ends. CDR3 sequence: CATTSAGQNIQYF. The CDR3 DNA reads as TGTGCCACTACATCGGCAGGACAAAACATTCAGTACTTC.

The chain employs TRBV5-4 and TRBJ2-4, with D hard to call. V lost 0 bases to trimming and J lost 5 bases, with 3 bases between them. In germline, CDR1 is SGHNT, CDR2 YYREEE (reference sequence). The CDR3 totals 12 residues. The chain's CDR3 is CASSLDQNIQYF. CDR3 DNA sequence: TGTGCCAGCAGCTTGGACCAAAACATTCAGTACTTC.

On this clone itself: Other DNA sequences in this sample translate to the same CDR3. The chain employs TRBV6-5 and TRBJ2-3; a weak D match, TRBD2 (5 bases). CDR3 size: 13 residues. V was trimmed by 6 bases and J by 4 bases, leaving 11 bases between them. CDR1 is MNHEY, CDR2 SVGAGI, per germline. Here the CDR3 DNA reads TGTGCCAGCAGCAGAACTAGTTCAGATACGCAGTATTTT. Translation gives CASSRTSSDTQYF.

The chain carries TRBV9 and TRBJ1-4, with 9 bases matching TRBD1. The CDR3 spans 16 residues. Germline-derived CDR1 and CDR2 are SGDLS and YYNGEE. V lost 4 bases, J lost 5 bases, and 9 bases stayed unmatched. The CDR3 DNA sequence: TGTGCCAGCAGCCTGACACAGGGGGCAATAAATGAAAAACTGTTTTTT. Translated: CASSLTQGAINEKLFF.

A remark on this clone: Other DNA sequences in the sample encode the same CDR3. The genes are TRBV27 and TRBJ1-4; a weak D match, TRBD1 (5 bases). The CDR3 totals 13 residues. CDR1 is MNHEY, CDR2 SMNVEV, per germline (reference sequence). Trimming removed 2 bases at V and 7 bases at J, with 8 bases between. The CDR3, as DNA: TGTGCCAGCAGTTTACAGGGTAGTGAAAAACTGTTTTTT. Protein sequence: CASSLQGSEKLFF.

CDR3: CASSSRQGAYEQYF. The DNA of the CDR3 is TGTGCCAGTAGTTCGCGACAGGGGGCCTACGAGCAGTACTTC. The V gene is TRBV19, the J gene TRBJ2-7; 9 bases match TRBD1. The CDR3 runs to 14 residues. Germline V gene sequence: CDR1 LNHDA, CDR2 SQIVND (reference sequence). After removal of 5 bases from V and 2 bases from J, the junction contained 4 bases not matched to a gene.

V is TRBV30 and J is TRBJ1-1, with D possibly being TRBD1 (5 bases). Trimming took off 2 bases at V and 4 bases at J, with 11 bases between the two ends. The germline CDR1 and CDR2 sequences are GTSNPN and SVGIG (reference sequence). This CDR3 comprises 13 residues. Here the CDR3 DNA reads TGTGCCTGGAGTTTGGGGGGGATCACTGAAGCTTTCTTT. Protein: CAWSLGGITEAFF.

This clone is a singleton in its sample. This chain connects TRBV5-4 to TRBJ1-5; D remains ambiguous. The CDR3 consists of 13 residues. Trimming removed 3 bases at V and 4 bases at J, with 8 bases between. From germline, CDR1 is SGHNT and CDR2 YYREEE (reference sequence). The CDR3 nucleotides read TGTGCCAGCAGCTGGGGAGTAAATCAGCCCCAGCATTTT. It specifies CASSWGVNQPQHF.

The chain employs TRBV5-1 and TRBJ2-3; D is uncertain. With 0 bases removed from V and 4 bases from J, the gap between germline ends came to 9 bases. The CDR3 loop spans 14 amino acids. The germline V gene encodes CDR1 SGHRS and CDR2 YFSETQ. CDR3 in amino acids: CASSLGETSDTQYF. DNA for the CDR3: TGCGCCAGCAGCTTGGGAGAAACCTCAGATACGCAGTATTTT.

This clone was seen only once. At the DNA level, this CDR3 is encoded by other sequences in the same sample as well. CDR3 amino acids: CASSPGGSYGYTF. CDR3 DNA sequence: TGTGCCAGCTCACCCGGAGGGAGCTATGGCTACACCTTC. The gene calls are TRBV18 and TRBJ1-2; D ambiguous. Germline V lookup: CDR1 KGHSH, CDR2 LQKENI. Trimming took 3 bases from V and 4 from J, leaving 9 bases between them. The CDR3 sequence is 13 residues long.

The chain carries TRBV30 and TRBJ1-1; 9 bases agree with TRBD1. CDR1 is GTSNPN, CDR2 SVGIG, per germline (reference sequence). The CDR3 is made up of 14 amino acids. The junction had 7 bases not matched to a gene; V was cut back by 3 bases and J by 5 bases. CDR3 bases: TGTGCCTGGAGCATACAGGGGGCAAGAACTGAAGCTTTCTTT. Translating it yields CAWSIQGARTEAFF.

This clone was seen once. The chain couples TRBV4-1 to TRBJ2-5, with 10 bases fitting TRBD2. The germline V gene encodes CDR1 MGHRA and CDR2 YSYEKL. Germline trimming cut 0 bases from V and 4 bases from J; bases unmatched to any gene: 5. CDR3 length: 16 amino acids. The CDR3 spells CASSQESSGGGETQYF. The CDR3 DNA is TGCGCCAGCAGCCAAGAGTCTAGCGGGGGAGGAGAGACCCAGTACTTC.

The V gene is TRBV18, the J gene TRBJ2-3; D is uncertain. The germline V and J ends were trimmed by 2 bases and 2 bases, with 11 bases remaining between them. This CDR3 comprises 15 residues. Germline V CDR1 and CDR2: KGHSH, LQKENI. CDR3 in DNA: TGTGCCAGCTCACCAGTTATAGGGCCCACAGATACGCAGTATTTT. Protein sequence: CASSPVIGPTDTQYF.

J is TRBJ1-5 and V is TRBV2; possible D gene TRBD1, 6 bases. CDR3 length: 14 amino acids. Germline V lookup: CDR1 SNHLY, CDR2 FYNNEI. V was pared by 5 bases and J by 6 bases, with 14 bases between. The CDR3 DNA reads TGTGCCAGCAGTTTACAGGGCCCTCGTCAGCCCCAGCATTTT. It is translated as CASSLQGPRQPQHF.

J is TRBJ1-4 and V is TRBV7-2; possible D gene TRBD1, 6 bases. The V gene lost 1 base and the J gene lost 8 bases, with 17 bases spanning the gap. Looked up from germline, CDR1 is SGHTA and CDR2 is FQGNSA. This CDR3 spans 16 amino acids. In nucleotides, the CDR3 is TGTGCCAGCAGCTTAGTGGTAGGGCAGGGGAAAGAAAAACTGTTTTTT. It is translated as CASSLVVGQGKEKLFF.

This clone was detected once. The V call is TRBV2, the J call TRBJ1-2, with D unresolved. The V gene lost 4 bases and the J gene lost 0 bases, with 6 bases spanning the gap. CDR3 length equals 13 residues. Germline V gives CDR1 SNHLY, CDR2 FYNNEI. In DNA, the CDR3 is TGTGCCAGCAGTGGAGAAACTAACTATGGCTACACCTTC. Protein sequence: CASSGETNYGYTF.

The CDR3 DNA is TGTGCCGGGAACTCAGGGGGAAAAGGGCAGCCCCAGCATTTT. Its translation is CAGNSGGKGQPQHF. The chain carries TRBV30 and TRBJ1-5; 7 bases align to TRBD1. The CDR3 totals 14 residues. Germline CDR1 GTSNPN, CDR2 SVGIG (reference sequence). The junction had 14 bases not matched to a gene; V was cut back by 8 bases and J by 7 bases.

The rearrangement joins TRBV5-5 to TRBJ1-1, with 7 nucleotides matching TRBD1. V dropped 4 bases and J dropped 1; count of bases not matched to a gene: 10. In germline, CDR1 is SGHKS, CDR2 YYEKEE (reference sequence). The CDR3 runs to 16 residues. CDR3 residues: CASSLRPGTENTEAFF. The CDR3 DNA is TGTGCCAGCAGCCTACGTCCAGGGACAGAGAACACTGAAGCTTTCTTT. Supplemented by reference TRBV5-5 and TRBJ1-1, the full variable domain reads DAGVTQSPTHLIKTRGQQVTLRCSPISGHKSVSWYQQVLGQGPQFIFQYYEKEERGRGNFPDRFSARQFPNYSSELNVNALLLGDSALYLCASSLRPGTENTEAFFGQGTRLTVV.

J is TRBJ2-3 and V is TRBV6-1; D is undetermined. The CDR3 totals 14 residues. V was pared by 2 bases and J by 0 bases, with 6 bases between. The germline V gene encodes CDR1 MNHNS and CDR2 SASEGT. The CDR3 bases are TGTGCCAGCAGTGAAATGACAAGCACAGATACGCAGTATTTT. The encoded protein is CASSEMTSTDTQYF.

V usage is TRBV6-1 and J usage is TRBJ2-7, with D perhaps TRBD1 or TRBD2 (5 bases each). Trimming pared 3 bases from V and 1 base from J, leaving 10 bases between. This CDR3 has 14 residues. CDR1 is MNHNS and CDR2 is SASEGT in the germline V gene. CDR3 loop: CASSETGRSYEQYF. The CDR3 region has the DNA TGTGCCAGCAGTGAGACGGGACGGTCCTACGAGCAGTACTTC.

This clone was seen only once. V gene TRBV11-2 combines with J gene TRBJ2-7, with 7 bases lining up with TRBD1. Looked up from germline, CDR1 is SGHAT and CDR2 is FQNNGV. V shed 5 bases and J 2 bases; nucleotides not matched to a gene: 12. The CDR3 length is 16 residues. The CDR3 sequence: CASSTRQGKRTYEQYF. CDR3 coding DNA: TGTGCCAGCAGCACCCGACAGGGAAAAAGGACCTACGAGCAGTACTTC.

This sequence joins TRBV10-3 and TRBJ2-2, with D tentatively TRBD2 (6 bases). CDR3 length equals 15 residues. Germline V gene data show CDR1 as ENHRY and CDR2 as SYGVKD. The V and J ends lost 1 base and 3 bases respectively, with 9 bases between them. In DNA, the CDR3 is TGTGCCATCAGTGAGTGGGGGACTTACACCGGGGAGCTGTTTTTT. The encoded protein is CAISEWGTYTGELFF.

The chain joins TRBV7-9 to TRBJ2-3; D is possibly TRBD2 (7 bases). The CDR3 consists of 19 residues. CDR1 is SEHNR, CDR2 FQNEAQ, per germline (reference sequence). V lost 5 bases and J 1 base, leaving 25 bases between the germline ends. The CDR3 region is CASSTLPGRGDKGTDTQYF. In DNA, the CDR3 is TGTGCCAGCAGCACCCTCCCAGGGAGGGGGGATAAGGGCACAGATACGCAGTATTTT.

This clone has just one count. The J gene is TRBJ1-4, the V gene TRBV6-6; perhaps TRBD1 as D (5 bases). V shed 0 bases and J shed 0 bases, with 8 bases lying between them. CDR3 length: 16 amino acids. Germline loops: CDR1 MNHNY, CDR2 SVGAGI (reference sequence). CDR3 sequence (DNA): TGTGCCAGCAGTTACTCGGGGCAAGCAACTAATGAAAAACTGTTTTTT. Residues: CASSYSGQATNEKLFF.

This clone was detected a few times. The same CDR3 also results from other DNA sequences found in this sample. CDR3 in amino acids: CAWMGSGNTIYF. The CDR3 DNA reads as TGTGCCTGGATGGGCTCTGGAAACACCATATATTTT. The chain combines TRBV30 with TRBJ1-3; no clear D gene. CDR3 length: 12 amino acids. The germline V and J ends were trimmed by 4 bases and 0 bases, with 4 bases remaining between them. CDR1 GTSNPN and CDR2 SVGIG come from the germline V gene (reference sequence).

The CDR3 here is CATRGNGYTF. CDR3 in DNA: TGTGCCACCAGGGGGAATGGCTACACCTTC. The chain employs TRBV28 and TRBJ1-2; 7 nucleotides match TRBD1. Unmatched junction bases numbered 2, after V lost 10 bases and J lost 6 bases. The CDR3 has 10 amino acids. The germline gives CDR1 MDHEN, CDR2 SYDVKM.

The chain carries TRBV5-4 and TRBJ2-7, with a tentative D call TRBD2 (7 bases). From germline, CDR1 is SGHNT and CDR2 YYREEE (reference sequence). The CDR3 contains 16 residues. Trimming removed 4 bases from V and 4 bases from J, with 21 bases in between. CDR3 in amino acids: CASSPSVGGAPYEQYF. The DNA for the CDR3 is TGTGCCAGCAGCCCCTCCGTTGGGGGGGCGCCGTACGAGCAGTACTTC.

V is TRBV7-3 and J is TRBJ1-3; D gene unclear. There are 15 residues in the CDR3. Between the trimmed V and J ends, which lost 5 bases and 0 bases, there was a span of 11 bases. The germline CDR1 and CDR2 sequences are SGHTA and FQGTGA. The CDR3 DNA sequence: TGTGCCAGCAGCCCGGACGGCTTCTCTGGAAACACCATATATTTT. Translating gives CASSPDGFSGNTIYF.

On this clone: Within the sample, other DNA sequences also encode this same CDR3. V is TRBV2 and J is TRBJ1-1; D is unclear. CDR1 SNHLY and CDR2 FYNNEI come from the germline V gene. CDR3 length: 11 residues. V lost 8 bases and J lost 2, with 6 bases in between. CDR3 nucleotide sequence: TGTGCCAGCCGGGGTAACACTGAAGCTTTCTTT. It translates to CASRGNTEAFF.